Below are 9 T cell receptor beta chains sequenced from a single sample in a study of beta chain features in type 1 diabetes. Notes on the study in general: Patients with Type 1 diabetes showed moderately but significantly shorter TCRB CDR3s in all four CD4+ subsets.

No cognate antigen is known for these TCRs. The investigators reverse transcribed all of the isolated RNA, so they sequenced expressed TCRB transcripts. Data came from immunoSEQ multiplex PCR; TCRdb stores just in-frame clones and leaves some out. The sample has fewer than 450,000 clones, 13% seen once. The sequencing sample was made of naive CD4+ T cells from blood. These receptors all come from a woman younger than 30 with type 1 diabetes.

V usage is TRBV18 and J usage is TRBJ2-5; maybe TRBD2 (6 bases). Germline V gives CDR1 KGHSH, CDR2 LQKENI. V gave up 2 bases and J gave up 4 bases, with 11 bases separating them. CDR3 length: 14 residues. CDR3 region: CASSPSQGGETQYF. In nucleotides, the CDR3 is TGTGCCAGCTCACCAAGCCAGGGAGGAGAGACCCAGTACTTC.

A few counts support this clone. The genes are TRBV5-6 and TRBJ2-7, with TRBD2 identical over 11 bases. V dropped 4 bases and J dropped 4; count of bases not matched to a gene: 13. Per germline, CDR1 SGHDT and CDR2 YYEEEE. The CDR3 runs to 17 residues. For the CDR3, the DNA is TGTGCCAGCAGCCGGGTCAGGGATACTAGCGGGAGATACGAGCAGTACGTC. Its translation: CASSRVRDTSGRYEQYV.

The CDR3 loop is CASSINPGTSGNYEQYF. DNA of the CDR3: TGTGCCAGCAGCATAAACCCGGGGACTAGCGGGAACTACGAGCAGTACTTC. V usage is TRBV13 and J usage is TRBJ2-7; 13 nucleotides match TRBD2. CDR1 PRHDT and CDR2 FYEKMQ come from the germline V gene (reference sequence). This CDR3 has 17 amino acids. Losses at the gene ends were 5 bases for V and 3 bases for J; bases not matched to a gene: 10.

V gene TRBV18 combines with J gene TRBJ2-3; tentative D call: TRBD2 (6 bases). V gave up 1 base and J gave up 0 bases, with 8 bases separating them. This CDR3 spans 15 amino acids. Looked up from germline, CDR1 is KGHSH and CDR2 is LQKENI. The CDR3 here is CASSPLAESTDTQYF. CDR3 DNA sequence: TGTGCCAGCTCACCACTAGCGGAAAGCACAGATACGCAGTATTTT.

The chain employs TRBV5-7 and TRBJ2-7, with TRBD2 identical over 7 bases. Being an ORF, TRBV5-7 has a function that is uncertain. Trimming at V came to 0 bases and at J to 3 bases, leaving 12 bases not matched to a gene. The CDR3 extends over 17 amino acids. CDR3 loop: CASSLEALAGVLYEQYF. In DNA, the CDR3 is TGTGCCAGCAGCTTGGAGGCCTTAGCGGGCGTACTCTACGAGCAGTACTTC.

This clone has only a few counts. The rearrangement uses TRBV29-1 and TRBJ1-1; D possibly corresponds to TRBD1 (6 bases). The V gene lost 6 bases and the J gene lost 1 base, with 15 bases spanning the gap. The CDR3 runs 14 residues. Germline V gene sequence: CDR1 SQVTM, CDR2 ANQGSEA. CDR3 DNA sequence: TGCAGCGTCCAGGGGCGTGTCTCGAACACTGAAGCTTTCTTT. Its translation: CSVQGRVSNTEAFF.

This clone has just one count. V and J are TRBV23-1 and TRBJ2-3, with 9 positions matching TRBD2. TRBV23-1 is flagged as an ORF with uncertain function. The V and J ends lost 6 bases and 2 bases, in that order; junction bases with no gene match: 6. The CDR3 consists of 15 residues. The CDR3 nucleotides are TGCGCCAGCAGAAAAGCGGGGGGCCACACAGATACGCAGTATTTT. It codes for CASRKAGGHTDTQYF.

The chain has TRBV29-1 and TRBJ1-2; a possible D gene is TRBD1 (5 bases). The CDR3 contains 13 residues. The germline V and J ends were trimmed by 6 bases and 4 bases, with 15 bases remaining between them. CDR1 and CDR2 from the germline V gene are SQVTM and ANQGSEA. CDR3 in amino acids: CSVDTIDSYGYTF. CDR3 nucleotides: TGCAGCGTCGATACTATCGACAGCTATGGCTACACCTTC.

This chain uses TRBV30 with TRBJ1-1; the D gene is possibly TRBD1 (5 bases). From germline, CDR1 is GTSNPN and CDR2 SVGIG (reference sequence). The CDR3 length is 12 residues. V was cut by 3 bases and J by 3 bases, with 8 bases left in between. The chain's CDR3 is CAWSQGYTEAFF. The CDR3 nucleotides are TGTGCCTGGAGCCAGGGTTACACTGAAGCTTTCTTT. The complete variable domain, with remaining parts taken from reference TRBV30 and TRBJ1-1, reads SQTIHQWPATLVQPVGSPLSLECTVEGTSNPNLYWYRQAAGRGLQLLFYSVGIGQISSEVPQNLSASRPQDRQFILSSKKLLLSDSGFYLCAWSQGYTEAFFGQGTRLTVV.